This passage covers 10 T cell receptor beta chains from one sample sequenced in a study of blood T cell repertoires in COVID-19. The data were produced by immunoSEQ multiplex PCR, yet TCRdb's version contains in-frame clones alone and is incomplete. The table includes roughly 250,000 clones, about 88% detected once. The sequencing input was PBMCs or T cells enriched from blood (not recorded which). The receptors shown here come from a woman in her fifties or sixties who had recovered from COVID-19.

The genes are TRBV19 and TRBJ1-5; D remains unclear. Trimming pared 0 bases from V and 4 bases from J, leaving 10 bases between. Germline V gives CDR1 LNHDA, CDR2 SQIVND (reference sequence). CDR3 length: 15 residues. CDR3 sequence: CASSIDQTSNQPQHF. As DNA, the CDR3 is TGTGCCAGTAGTATAGATCAGACAAGTAATCAGCCCCAGCATTTT.

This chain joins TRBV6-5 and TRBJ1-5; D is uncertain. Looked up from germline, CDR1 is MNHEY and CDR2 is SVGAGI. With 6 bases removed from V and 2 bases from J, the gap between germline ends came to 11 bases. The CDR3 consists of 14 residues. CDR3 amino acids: CASSRGKGNQPQHF. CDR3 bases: TGTGCCAGCAGCCGAGGCAAAGGCAATCAGCCCCAGCATTTT.

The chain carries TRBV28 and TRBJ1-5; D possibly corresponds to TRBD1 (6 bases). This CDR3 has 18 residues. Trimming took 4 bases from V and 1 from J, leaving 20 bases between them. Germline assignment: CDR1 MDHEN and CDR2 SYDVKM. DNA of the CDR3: TGTGCCAGCAGTTCCTACCCGAGGGGGGGCGAAAGCAATCAGCCCCAGCATTTT. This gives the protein CASSSYPRGGESNQPQHF. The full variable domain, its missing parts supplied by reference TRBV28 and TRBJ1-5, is DVKVTQSSRYLVKRTGEKVFLECVQDMDHENMFWYRQDPGLGLRLIYFSYDVKMKEKGDIPEGYSVSREKKERFSLILESASTNQTSMYLCASSSYPRGGESNQPQHFGDGTRLSIL.

The CDR3 region has the DNA TGTGCCAGCAGTAACACTCCCACGACCGGGACACGAAATTCACCCCTCCACTTT. It yields the protein CASSNTPTTGTRNSPLHF. The rearrangement joins TRBV7-9 to TRBJ1-6, with D possibly TRBD1 on 6 matching bases. Per germline, CDR1 SEHNR and CDR2 FQNEAQ (reference sequence). There are 18 residues in the CDR3. V lost 6 bases and J 7 bases, leaving 25 bases between the germline ends.

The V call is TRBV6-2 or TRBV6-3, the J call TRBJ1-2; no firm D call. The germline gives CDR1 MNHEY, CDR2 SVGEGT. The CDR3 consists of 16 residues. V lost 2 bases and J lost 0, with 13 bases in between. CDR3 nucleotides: TGTGCCAGCAGTTACGGCCTCGGGGAACCTAACTATGGCTACACCTTC. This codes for CASSYGLGEPNYGYTF.

The CDR3 region has the DNA TGTGCCAGCAGTGACCGACAGGGGGCAAGCAATCAGCCCCAGCATTTT. It is translated as CASSDRQGASNQPQHF. The chain employs TRBV6-4 and TRBJ1-5; 10 bases fit TRBD1. Germline values: CDR1 MRHNA, CDR2 SNTAGT. The J segment lost 1 base and the V segment lost 2 bases, leaving 2 bases of the junction unmatched. This CDR3 contains 16 residues.

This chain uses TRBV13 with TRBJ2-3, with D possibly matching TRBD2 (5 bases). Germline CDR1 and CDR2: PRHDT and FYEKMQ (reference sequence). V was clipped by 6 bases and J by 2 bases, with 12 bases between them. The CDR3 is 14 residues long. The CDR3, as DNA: TGTGCCAGCAGAGCTGCGGGTTCCACAGATACGCAGTATTTT. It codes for CASRAAGSTDTQYF.

For the CDR3, the DNA is TGTGCCAGCAGCCGAAGGACAGGGGAGTCGAGCAATCAGCCCCAGCATTTT. This sequence encodes CASSRRTGESSNQPQHF. The rearrangement joins TRBV16 to TRBJ1-5; 9 nucleotides line up with TRBD1. Germline V gene sequence: CDR1 KGHSY, CDR2 FQNENV. This CDR3 is built from 17 residues. J lost 1 base, V lost 4 bases, and 8 bases had no gene match.

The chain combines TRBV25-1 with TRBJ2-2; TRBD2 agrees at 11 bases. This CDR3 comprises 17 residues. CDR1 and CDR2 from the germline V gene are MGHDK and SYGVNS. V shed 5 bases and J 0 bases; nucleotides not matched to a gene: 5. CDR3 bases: TGTGCCAGCAGTCACACTAGCGGGAGACCGAACACCGGGGAGCTGTTTTTT. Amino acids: CASSHTSGRPNTGELFF.

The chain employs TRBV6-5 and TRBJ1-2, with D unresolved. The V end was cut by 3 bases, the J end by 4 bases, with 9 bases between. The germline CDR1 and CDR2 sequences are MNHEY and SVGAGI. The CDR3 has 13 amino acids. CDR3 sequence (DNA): TGTGCCAGCAGTTATCGAGATTTCTATGGCTACACCTTC. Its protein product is CASSYRDFYGYTF.